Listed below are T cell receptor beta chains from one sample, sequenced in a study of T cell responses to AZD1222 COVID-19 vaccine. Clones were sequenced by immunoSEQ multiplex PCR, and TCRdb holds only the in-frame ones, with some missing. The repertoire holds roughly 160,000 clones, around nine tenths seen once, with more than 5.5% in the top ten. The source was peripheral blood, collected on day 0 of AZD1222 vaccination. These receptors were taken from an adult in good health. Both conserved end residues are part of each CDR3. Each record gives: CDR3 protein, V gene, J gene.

CDR3: CASSPVGLNQPQHF
V: TRBV18
J: TRBJ1-5

CDR3: CASSDRRDKSWQETQYF
V: TRBV2
J: TRBJ2-5

CDR3: CASSSSSGRAYEQYF
V: TRBV7-9
J: TRBJ2-7

CDR3: CASSFGGVAGANEQFF
V: TRBV7-2
J: TRBJ2-1

CDR3: CASTPREYEKLFF
V: TRBV7-9
J: TRBJ1-4

CDR3: CASSDCGRYNEQFF
V: TRBV10-1
J: TRBJ2-1

CDR3: CASSMEGPRANTIYF
V: TRBV7-6
J: TRBJ1-3

CDR3: CASSLLGGPQHF
V: TRBV28
J: TRBJ1-5

CDR3: CASSLYSYNEQFF
V: TRBV5-1
J: TRBJ2-1

CDR3: CASSPPDRYYGYTF
V: TRBV28
J: TRBJ1-2

CDR3: CAIRVQGGSTEAFF
V: TRBV10-3
J: TRBJ1-1

CDR3: CASSSGGPYEQYF
V: TRBV11-1
J: TRBJ2-7

CDR3: CASAGLAGITPYEQYF
V: TRBV19
J: TRBJ2-7

CDR3: CASSEGTGLLQPQHF
V: TRBV9
J: TRBJ1-5

CDR3: CASSQSWGEKLFF
V: TRBV4-3
J: TRBJ1-4

CDR3: CASSQDLSTGIAHGYTF
V: TRBV4-1
J: TRBJ1-2

CDR3: CAISEINQPQHF
V: TRBV10-3
J: TRBJ1-5

CDR3: CASSEGPGGQETQYF
V: TRBV6-4
J: TRBJ2-5

CDR3: CASSFGGDFKNTEAFF
V: TRBV5-4
J: TRBJ1-1

CDR3: CASSFYTGVTQYF
V: TRBV27
J: TRBJ2-3

CDR3: CASSHGTGWPGELFF
V: TRBV4-2
J: TRBJ2-2

CDR3: CASRTLGGVNTEAFF
V: TRBV7-9
J: TRBJ1-1

CDR3: CASSSRTGARNTEAFF
V: TRBV19
J: TRBJ1-1

CDR3: CASSREHEPSYEQYF
V: TRBV6-5
J: TRBJ2-7

CDR3: CASSFPATTNEKLFF
V: TRBV7-9
J: TRBJ1-4

CDR3: CAISEGHYNSPLHF
V: TRBV10-3
J: TRBJ1-6

CDR3: CASSLGPLGEKLFF
V: TRBV5-5
J: TRBJ1-4

CDR3: CASSYSGNSNQPQHF
V: TRBV6-5
J: TRBJ1-5

CDR3: CASSPGGAGTDTQYF
V: TRBV28
J: TRBJ2-3

CDR3: CASRWDRENSPLHF
V: TRBV6-5
J: TRBJ1-6

CDR3: CASSPPAGEKNIQYF
V: TRBV18
J: TRBJ2-4

CDR3: CATVPGQGDYGYTF
V: TRBV6-5
J: TRBJ1-2

CDR3: CASSPAGLAGGDTQYF
V: TRBV18
J: TRBJ2-3

CDR3: CASSSAQGLAGANVLTF
V: TRBV28
J: TRBJ2-6

CDR3: CSVEPLTGDLHTGELFF
V: TRBV29-1
J: TRBJ2-2

CDR3: CASSFQGQETQYF
V: TRBV27
J: TRBJ2-5

CDR3: CASSSLQGSRRNTEAFF
V: TRBV6-2/TRBV6-3
J: TRBJ1-1

CDR3: CASSVQGSGSPLHF
V: TRBV9
J: TRBJ1-6

CDR3: CASSLNSDSNQPQHF
V: TRBV5-4
J: TRBJ1-5

CDR3: CASSDPNTEAFF
V: TRBV9
J: TRBJ1-1

CDR3: CASSEGNRDPGELFF
V: TRBV4-3
J: TRBJ2-2

CDR3: CASSEINSPLHF
V: TRBV27
J: TRBJ1-6

CDR3: CASLAGQVLYGYTF
V: TRBV28
J: TRBJ1-2

CDR3: CASSISGRASETQYF
V: TRBV19
J: TRBJ2-5